The 23 T cell receptor beta chains presented below share a single source sample, sequenced in a study of cytomegalovirus exposure and HLA in healthy donors. PCR used 60 Vbeta primers and 13 Jbeta primers. Measured with immunoSEQ multiplex PCR; TCRdb has only the in-frame clones, and not every one. This table holds 100,000 to 120,000 clones, 70% to 80% found once. The sample was PBMCs. These receptors came from a man between 25 and 39 years old in good health and CMV-seronegative.

There are a few counts of this clone. J is TRBJ1-2 and V is TRBV4-1; TRBD1 agrees at 8 bases. The germline gives CDR1 MGHRA, CDR2 YSYEKL. The CDR3 sequence is 14 residues long. V lost 3 bases, J lost 4 bases, and 4 bases stayed unmatched. The CDR3, as DNA: TGCGCCAGCAGCCAGACGGGACAGGTCTATGGCTACACCTTC. This codes for CASSQTGQVYGYTF.

The chain joins TRBV7-3 to TRBJ2-7; 9 bases are a match to TRBD2. Germline V gives CDR1 SGHTA, CDR2 FQGTGA. The V segment lost 2 bases and the J segment 7 bases; nucleotides outside the gene matches: 9. The length of the CDR3 is 15 residues. CDR3 region: CASSLRSGSFGEQYF. The CDR3 bases are TGTGCCAGCAGCTTACGTAGCGGGAGTTTCGGGGAGCAGTACTTC. The full variable domain, its missing parts supplied by reference TRBV7-3 and TRBJ2-7, is GAGVSQTPSNKVTEKGKYVELRCDPISGHTALYWYRQSLGQGPEFLIYFQGTGAADDSGLPNDRFFAVRPEGSVSTLKIQRTERGDSAVYLCASSLRSGSFGEQYFGPGTRLTVT.

This clone was counted a single time. V usage is TRBV7-9 and J usage is TRBJ2-2; D uncertain. In germline, CDR1 is SEHNR, CDR2 FQNEAQ (reference sequence). The V gene lost 5 bases and the J gene lost 5 bases, with 15 bases spanning the gap. The CDR3 extends over 15 amino acids. The CDR3 here is CASSDLVFSTGELFF. Written as DNA, the CDR3 is TGTGCCAGCAGCGATTTAGTATTCTCGACCGGGGAGCTGTTTTTT.

In its sample, this clone was seen once. The chain uses TRBV19 and TRBJ2-1; 7 bases align to TRBD2. J lost 8 bases, V lost 3 bases, and 19 bases had no gene match. This CDR3 is 18 amino acids long. CDR1 is LNHDA and CDR2 is SQIVND in the germline V gene (reference sequence). The CDR3 coding sequence is TGTGCCAGTAGTATCATTGGGTTCGGGGCTAGCGGAAGGGATGAGCAGTTCTTC. It is translated as CASSIIGFGASGRDEQFF.

This chain links TRBV5-1 with TRBJ2-7, with 7 bases that match TRBD1. The CDR3 is 15 amino acids. Germline CDR1 is SGHRS and CDR2 is YFSETQ. The V gene end was trimmed by 0 bases and the J gene end by 1 base; junction bases not matched to a gene: 4. CDR3 region: CASSLDGQASYEQYF. DNA of the CDR3: TGCGCCAGCAGCTTGGATGGACAGGCTTCCTACGAGCAGTACTTC.

As for this clone: An end of the junction differs from the germline gene, which may be a read error. The V gene is TRBV6-1, the J gene TRBJ2-3, with 10 bases identical to TRBD2. CDR3 length: 17 residues. Germline V CDR1 and CDR2: MNHNS, SASEGT. CDR3 nucleotide sequence: TGTGCCATCAGTGAAACTAGCGGGGCCCTTAGCACAGATACGCAGTATTTT. Encoded protein: CAISETSGALSTDTQYF.

This clone was observed a handful of times. V usage is TRBV19 and J usage is TRBJ1-5; 10 nucleotides match TRBD1. V gave up 4 bases and J gave up 2 bases; unmatched junction bases: 11. The CDR3 sequence is 18 residues long. Per germline, CDR1 LNHDA and CDR2 SQIVND (reference sequence). The CDR3 nucleotides read TGTGCCAGTAGTAACCGTCCCGGGACAGGGGTGGGCAATCAGCCCCAGCATTTT. Translating gives CASSNRPGTGVGNQPQHF.

The J gene is TRBJ1-2, the V gene TRBV15; perhaps TRBD1 as D (5 bases). Germline lookup yields CDR1 LNHNV and CDR2 YYDKDF (reference sequence). Trimming removed 5 bases from V and 4 bases from J, with 23 bases in between. The length of the CDR3 is 17 residues. The CDR3 protein is CATSRGAGGVESYGYTF. CDR3 in DNA: TGTGCCACCAGCCGCGGGGCAGGTGGAGTGGAGAGCTATGGCTACACCTTC.

This chain joins TRBV7-6 and TRBJ1-1; D might be TRBD1 (6 bases). The ends were cut back, 0 bases at V and 1 base at J, with 18 bases in the middle. This CDR3 comprises 18 residues. The V gene's germline CDR1 is SGHVS and CDR2 FNYEAQ. The CDR3 is CASSLALEGIGGNTEAFF. In DNA, the CDR3 is TGTGCCAGCAGCTTAGCGCTAGAAGGTATAGGGGGGAACACTGAAGCTTTCTTT.

The chain couples TRBV6-6 to TRBJ2-1; D unclear. The V gene lost 7 bases and the J gene lost 7 bases, with 14 bases spanning the gap. CDR1 is MNHNY, CDR2 SVGAGI, per germline (reference sequence). The CDR3 spans 13 residues. This CDR3 reads CASTNDPRNEQFF. CDR3 sequence (DNA): TGTGCCAGCACTAACGACCCGAGGAATGAGCAGTTCTTC.

V gene TRBV6-6 combines with J gene TRBJ1-2; D is unclear. The CDR3 is made up of 13 amino acids. Germline CDR1 reads MNHNY; CDR2 reads SVGAGI (reference sequence). V lost 6 bases to trimming and J lost 6 bases, with 14 bases between them. CDR3 sequence: CASSQPTGDGYTF. The CDR3 DNA reads TGTGCCAGCAGCCAACCGACGGGAGATGGCTACACCTTC.

The rearrangement uses TRBV5-6 and TRBJ2-5; D is perhaps TRBD1 (5 bases). Germline lookup yields CDR1 SGHDT and CDR2 YYEEEE. Deletions cut 5 bases from V and 7 bases from J, with 15 bases between. This CDR3 is built from 13 residues. The CDR3 loop is CASSKQVSGTQYF. The CDR3 DNA sequence: TGTGCCAGCAGTAAACAGGTGTCGGGGACCCAGTACTTC.

This clone was found once. This is likely an artifact of a read error, given a far larger clone one base away. The V and J genes are TRBV29-1 and TRBJ1-1, with 7 bases fitting TRBD1. This CDR3 is built from 14 residues. From germline, CDR1 is SQVTM and CDR2 ANQGSEA. The CDR3 DNA reads TGCAACGTTAGGGTACCGGGACAGTACACTGAAGCTTTCTTT. The encoded protein is CNVRVPGQYTEAFF.

The V gene is TRBV28, the J gene TRBJ1-2; perhaps TRBD1 as D (6 bases). The CDR3 runs to 13 residues. CDR1 is MDHEN and CDR2 is SYDVKM in the germline V gene. V lost 8 bases to trimming and J lost 2 bases, with 12 bases between them. The CDR3 region has the DNA TGTGCCAGCGGGGCCGGACAGAACTATGGCTACACCTTC. Amino acids: CASGAGQNYGYTF.

The chain links TRBV30 to TRBJ2-1; 7 bases are shared with TRBD1. The CDR3 contains 13 residues. V gave up 4 bases and J gave up 7 bases; unmatched junction bases: 7. Germline-derived CDR1 and CDR2 are GTSNPN and SVGIG (reference sequence). The CDR3 is CAWNKGARNEQFF. CDR3 bases: TGTGCCTGGAATAAGGGGGCGAGGAATGAGCAGTTCTTC.

The chain joins TRBV5-6 to TRBJ1-5; 10 bases are shared with TRBD1. Germline V gene data show CDR1 as SGHDT and CDR2 as YYEEEE. The junction had 9 bases not matched to a gene; V was cut back by 4 bases and J by 2 bases. The CDR3 runs 17 residues. The CDR3, as DNA: TGTGCCAGCAGCCAATGGGACAGGGGATCGGGCAATCAGCCCCAGCATTTT. Its translation is CASSQWDRGSGNQPQHF.

In this sample, this clone turned up a few times. The chain has TRBV6-5 and TRBJ2-2; 8 bases are shared with TRBD2. The CDR3 contains 14 residues. The trim removed 7 bases at V and 5 bases at J, leaving 6 bases unmatched. The germline gives CDR1 MNHEY, CDR2 SVGAGI. CDR3 protein: CASIPAGDTGELFF. The DNA for the CDR3 is TGTGCCAGCATTCCAGCGGGGGATACCGGGGAGCTGTTTTTT.

V is TRBV18 and J is TRBJ2-7; a weak D match, TRBD2 (5 bases). Germline V lookup: CDR1 KGHSH, CDR2 LQKENI. The CDR3 has 16 amino acids. The germline V and J ends were trimmed by 3 bases and 0 bases, with 15 bases remaining between them. Here the CDR3 DNA reads TGTGCCAGCTCACCCCCAGACGGGGATTCCTCCTACGAGCAGTACTTC. Translated: CASSPPDGDSSYEQYF.

The chain joins TRBV25-1 to TRBJ1-4; TRBD1 aligns across 8 bases. The CDR3 extends over 14 amino acids. Trimming cost V 6 bases and J 8 bases; bases outside gene matches: 8. Germline values: CDR1 MGHDK, CDR2 SYGVNS. CDR3 region: CASSPGGTGEKLFF. The CDR3 bases are TGTGCCAGCAGCCCTGGAGGGACAGGCGAAAAACTGTTTTTT. Filled out from reference TRBV25-1 and TRBJ1-4, the complete variable domain reads EADIYQTPRYLVIGTGKKITLECSQTMGHDKMYWYQQDPGMELHLIHYSYGVNSTEKGDLSSESTVSRIRTEHFPLTLESARPSHTSQYLCASSPGGTGEKLFFGSGTQLSVL.

There are a few counts of this clone. V and J are TRBV10-3 and TRBJ1-3, with a possible D match to TRBD1 (6 bases). V dropped 6 bases and J dropped 3 bases, with 9 bases sitting between them. Per the germline V gene, CDR1 is ENHRY and CDR2 is SYGVKD. This CDR3 comprises 13 residues. The CDR3 nucleotides read TGTGCCATCAGGGAACAGGGTGGAAACACCATATATTTT. This encodes CAIREQGGNTIYF.

The genes are TRBV2 and TRBJ2-4; TRBD1 aligns across 10 bases. The V gene's germline CDR1 is SNHLY and CDR2 FYNNEI. V shed 6 bases and J 0 bases; nucleotides not matched to a gene: 5. There are 16 residues in the CDR3. Here the CDR3 DNA reads TGTGCCAGCAGAGGACAGGGGGAGGGAGCCAAAAACATTCAGTACTTC. This encodes CASRGQGEGAKNIQYF.

J is TRBJ2-1 and V is TRBV5-4, with 8 bases aligning to TRBD1. The CDR3 length is 14 residues. With V trimmed by 4 bases and J by 6 bases, 6 bases remained unmatched. CDR1 is SGHNT, CDR2 YYREEE, per germline (reference sequence). This chain's CDR3 is CASSPPDRGNEQFF. For the CDR3, the DNA is TGTGCCAGCAGCCCCCCTGACAGGGGCAATGAGCAGTTCTTC.

V usage is TRBV6-1 and J usage is TRBJ2-5, with 7 bases lining up with TRBD1. The trim removed 3 bases at V and 2 bases at J, leaving 6 bases unmatched. Germline CDR1 and CDR2: MNHNS and SASEGT. The CDR3 contains 15 residues. This CDR3 reads CASSDQQGWQETQYF. CDR3 nucleotides: TGTGCCAGCAGTGATCAACAGGGGTGGCAAGAGACCCAGTACTTC.